These 21 T cell receptor beta chains were sequenced from one sample in a study of T-cell memory formation after mild COVID-19. TCRdb re-called the 5' RACE reads through MiXCR, storing one row per CDR3 protein. The table has 250,000 to 350,000 distinct CDR3 sequences, roughly 15% seen once. Sequencing input: PBMCs or a T cell subset sorted from them (not recorded which). The receptors originated from a man between 18 and 35 years old who had mild COVID-19 (a few samples of this study predate the infection). Cell type and time point are not known.

This clonotype was seen only a few times. The chain links TRBV6-6 to TRBJ2-7; D gene ambiguous. Trimming took 5 bases from V and 6 from J, leaving 17 bases between them. Germline values: CDR1 MNHNY, CDR2 SVGAGI (reference sequence). This CDR3 comprises 14 residues. CDR3 loop: CASSPNDPKGEQYF. The CDR3 DNA reads as TGTGCCAGCAGTCCGAACGACCCCAAAGGCGAGCAGTACTTC.

This clonotype was recorded at least ten times. The chain recombines TRBV4-3 with TRBJ1-6, with D unresolved. V lost 0 bases and J lost 8, with 8 bases in between. In germline, CDR1 is LGHNA, CDR2 YSLEER. CDR3 length equals 14 residues. CDR3 region: CASSQDWADSPLHF. CDR3 coding DNA: TGCGCCAGCAGCCAAGACTGGGCGGATTCACCCCTCCACTTT.

The rearrangement links TRBV7-2 to TRBJ2-7; D gene unclear. CDR3 size: 12 residues. Trimming removed 5 bases at V and 6 bases at J, with 11 bases between. Germline CDR1 is SGHTA and CDR2 is FQGNSA. CDR3 coding DNA: TGTGCCAGCAGCCTAACGACCTCCGAGCAGTACTTC. Encoded protein: CASSLTTSEQYF.

This clonotype was seen more than once but under ten times. The chain links TRBV6-5 to TRBJ2-3; weak D call: TRBD2 (7 bases). This CDR3 spans 14 amino acids. Germline assignment: CDR1 MNHEY and CDR2 SVGAGI. V was clipped by 3 bases and J by 8 bases, with 15 bases between them. CDR3 coding DNA: TGTGCCAGCAGTTATGGAACAGGGAGGGTTACGCAGTATTTT. As protein: CASSYGTGRVTQYF.

This clonotype was recorded many times. The chain employs TRBV24-1 and TRBJ2-3; 9 bases are shared with TRBD1. Germline lookup yields CDR1 KGHDR and CDR2 SFDVKD. V lost 4 bases, J lost 3 bases, and 7 bases stayed unmatched. The CDR3 totals 16 residues. The DNA for the CDR3 is TGTGCCACCAGTGAGGGGACAGGGAGGGGTACAGATACGCAGTATTTT. It yields the protein CATSEGTGRGTDTQYF.

The table lists this clonotype with many counts. V gene TRBV7-7 combines with J gene TRBJ2-7; 7 bases are a match to TRBD1. There are 15 residues in the CDR3. Germline V gene data show CDR1 as SSHAT and CDR2 as FNYEAQ (reference sequence). The CDR3 reads CASSQLGQGDYEQYV. The CDR3 DNA reads TGTGCTAGCAGCCAATTGGGGCAGGGGGACTACGAGCAGTACGTC.

This clonotype was counted between two and nine times. This sequence joins TRBV20-1 and TRBJ1-2, with 7 bases identical to TRBD1. J was trimmed by 7 bases and V by 5 bases; bases with no gene match: 7. The CDR3 runs 12 residues. Germline values: CDR1 DFQATT, CDR2 SNEGSKA (reference sequence). CDR3 sequence reads: CSAETGFSGYTF. CDR3 in DNA: TGCAGTGCTGAGACAGGGTTCTCTGGCTACACCTTC.

J is TRBJ1-5 and V is TRBV2; perhaps TRBD1 as D (5 bases). The germline V gene encodes CDR1 SNHLY and CDR2 FYNNEI. V was cut by 4 bases and J by 8 bases, with 12 bases left in between. The CDR3 loop spans 13 amino acids. CDR3 DNA sequence: TGTGCCAGCAGTGTCTACCTAGGGGAGCCCCAGCATTTT. Residues: CASSVYLGEPQHF.

This clonotype was seen a few times. This sequence joins TRBV2 and TRBJ1-1; no firm D call. This CDR3 has 15 residues. Trimming took off 8 bases at V and 1 base at J, with 17 bases between the two ends. CDR1 is SNHLY and CDR2 is FYNNEI in the germline V gene. The DNA of the CDR3 is TGTGCCAGCGGATTTCCACAAAAGGAGAACACTGAAGCTTTCTTT. Protein sequence: CASGFPQKENTEAFF.

This chain joins TRBV4-1 and TRBJ2-3; 8 bases are a match to TRBD2. Germline CDR1 reads MGHRA; CDR2 reads YSYEKL. J lost 2 bases, V lost 0 bases, and 4 bases had no gene match. The CDR3 spans 16 residues. The chain's CDR3 is CASSQEAGAFTDTQYF. CDR3 DNA sequence: TGCGCCAGCAGCCAAGAAGCGGGGGCTTTCACAGATACGCAGTATTTT.

This chain connects TRBV7-9 to TRBJ2-7, with TRBD2 matching over 11 bases. Trimming took 7 bases from V and 10 from J; bases not matched to a gene: 9. Germline CDR1 is SEHNR and CDR2 is FQNEAQ (reference sequence). The CDR3 is 13 amino acids. CDR3 in amino acids: CASKITTSGVQYF. In DNA form, the CDR3 reads TGTGCCAGCAAGATTACGACTAGCGGGGTACAGTACTTC. The entire variable domain, with the rest obtained from reference TRBV7-9 and TRBJ2-7, is as follows: DTGVSQNPRHKITKRGQNVTFRCDPISEHNRLYWYRQTLGQGPEFLTYFQNEAQLEKSRLLSDRFSAERPKGSFSTLEIQRTEQGDSAMYLCASKITTSGVQYFGPGTRLTVT.

This clonotype showed up many times. The rearrangement joins TRBV29-1 to TRBJ1-2; D perhaps matches TRBD1 (5 bases). CDR3 length equals 12 residues. From germline, CDR1 is SQVTM and CDR2 ANQGSEA. V lost 5 bases and J 3 bases, leaving 10 bases between the germline ends. CDR3 nucleotides: TGCAGCGTTAAGGGAGGGGACTATGGCTACACCTTC. Encoded protein: CSVKGGDYGYTF.

This clonotype was recorded at least ten times. This chain connects TRBV5-1 to TRBJ2-5; no clear D. Trimming took off 2 bases at V and 5 bases at J, with 16 bases between the two ends. CDR1 is SGHRS, CDR2 YFSETQ, per germline. The CDR3 contains 15 residues. The CDR3 here is CASSFNPDKRETQYF. Here the CDR3 DNA reads TGCGCCAGCAGCTTTAATCCAGATAAAAGGGAGACCCAGTACTTC. Full variable domain (missing parts from reference TRBV5-1 and TRBJ2-5): KAGVTQTPRYLIKTRGQQVTLSCSPISGHRSVSWYQQTPGQGLQFLFEYFSETQRNKGNFPGRFSGRQFSNSRSEMNVSTLELGDSALYLCASSFNPDKRETQYFGPGTRLLVL.

In its sample, this clonotype was seen many times. This chain connects TRBV25-1 to TRBJ2-1; 9 nucleotides agree with TRBD2. The CDR3 runs to 16 residues. Per germline, CDR1 MGHDK and CDR2 SYGVNS. The trim removed 4 bases at V and 6 bases at J, leaving 10 bases unmatched. CDR3 sequence reads: CASSVRERGAANEQFF. The CDR3 DNA follows: TGTGCCAGCAGTGTAAGGGAGCGGGGGGCCGCCAATGAGCAGTTCTTC. Variable domain in full (rest from reference TRBV25-1 and TRBJ2-1): EADIYQTPRYLVIGTGKKITLECSQTMGHDKMYWYQQDPGMELHLIHYSYGVNSTEKGDLSSESTVSRIRTEHFPLTLESARPSHTSQYLCASSVRERGAANEQFFGPGTRLTVL.

Worth noting for this clonotype: A junction end diverges from the germline sequence, so it may reflect a read error. The chain uses TRBV12-3 or TRBV12-4 and TRBJ2-1, with unresolved D. The CDR3 covers 12 residues. CDR3 loop: CDSSLGPNEQFF. The CDR3 bases are TGTGACAGCAGTCTAGGGCCTAATGAGCAGTTCTTC.

The chain links TRBV7-2 to TRBJ2-3; TRBD2 matches at 7 bases. The CDR3 is 16 residues long. V was clipped by 2 bases and J by 2 bases; unmatched bases: 7. Germline V CDR1 and CDR2: SGHTA, FQGNSA. The CDR3 region is CASSLLLRGFTDTQYF. CDR3 sequence (DNA): TGTGCCAGCAGCTTATTATTGCGGGGGTTCACAGATACGCAGTATTTT.

The V and J genes are TRBV20-1 and TRBJ2-1; no reliable D call. Trimming left V 5 bases short and J 0 bases short, with 2 bases between. CDR1 and CDR2 (germline): DFQATT, SNEGSKA (reference sequence). The CDR3 is 11 residues long. CDR3 sequence: CSAASYNEQFF. CDR3 bases: TGCAGTGCTGCCTCCTACAATGAGCAGTTCTTC.

The V call is TRBV7-9, the J call TRBJ1-3; D gene ambiguous. This CDR3 spans 15 amino acids. The V and J ends lost 5 bases and 0 bases respectively, with 11 bases between them. Germline V gene lookup returns CDR1 SEHNR and CDR2 FQNEAQ (reference sequence). The chain's CDR3 is CASSGRVPSGNTIYF. The CDR3 bases are TGTGCCAGCAGCGGGAGGGTTCCCTCTGGAAACACCATATATTTT.

The rearrangement links TRBV4-3 to TRBJ2-2; D remains ambiguous. Germline CDR1 and CDR2: LGHNA and YSLEER. The CDR3 sequence is 14 residues long. The V and J ends lost 0 bases and 7 bases respectively, with 9 bases between them. CDR3 residues: CASSQDPGFGELFF. The CDR3 DNA is TGCGCCAGCAGCCAAGACCCGGGCTTCGGGGAGCTGTTTTTT.

This clonotype was found a few times. The chain is built from TRBV7-8 and TRBJ2-2, with D perhaps TRBD2 (6 bases). The CDR3 is made up of 16 amino acids. Per the germline V gene, CDR1 is SGHVS and CDR2 is FQNEAQ. Trimming removed 1 base at V and 1 base at J, with 10 bases between. The CDR3 coding sequence is TGTGCCAGCAGCTTAGACCGGGACTGGAACACCGGGGAGCTGTTTTTT. Its protein is CASSLDRDWNTGELFF. Based on the CDR3 plus reference TRBV7-8 and TRBJ2-2, the full variable domain is GAGVSQSPRYKVAKRGQDVALRCDPISGHVSLFWYQQALGQGPEFLTYFQNEAQLDKSGLPSDRFFAERPEGSVSTLKIQRTQQEDSAVYLCASSLDRDWNTGELFFGEGSRLTVL.

Many counts were recorded for this clonotype. The genes are TRBV7-8 and TRBJ2-1; TRBD2 matches 8 bases. Trimming at V came to 6 bases and at J to 10 bases, leaving 11 bases not matched to a gene. Germline CDR1 SGHVS, CDR2 FQNEAQ. This CDR3 has 14 residues. The DNA of the CDR3 is TGTGCCAGCAGTACCCTAGCGGGTCCATACGAGCAGTTCTTC. Amino acid sequence: CASSTLAGPYEQFF.